Listed here is a single T cell receptor beta chain. CDR1 and CDR2 (germline): KGHDR, SFDVKD. J was trimmed by 6 bases and V by 4 bases; bases with no gene match: 10. The length of the CDR3 is 16 residues. In the study's own analysis: By means of reference gene primer amplification, nucleated cell counts were estimated. The method was immunoSEQ multiplex PCR; TCRdb's version includes in-frame clones alone and lacks a portion of them. Clone size and the V and J calls come from that table; the DNA yielded D and trimming. Of 100,000 to 150,000 clones in the sample, 60% to 75% were seen once. The data were taken from a study of blood T cell repertoires in COVID-19. Study context: Samples taken during acute and convalescent COVID-19 were collected in the United States, Italy and Spain.

The material sequenced was peripheral blood. The TCR comes from a woman aged 70-85 years with acute or convalescent COVID-19. V and J are TRBV24-1 and TRBJ1-5, with 8 bases matching TRBD1. CDR3 coding DNA: TGTGCCACCAGTGACACCAACAGGGGGAGAGCTCAGCCCCAGCATTTT. This gives the protein CATSDTNRGRAQPQHF.